This T cell receptor (beta chain) was recorded in a study of cytomegalovirus exposure and HLA in healthy donors. Background on the study: A subsequent analysis stated that the 120 or so validation repertoires were run on the same platform as the roughly 670 first-cohort repertoires. General study findings and limits: Cytomegalovirus-associated status was assigned to about 170 TCR beta chains. Using the classifier, cytomegalovirus status was reportedly diagnosed with high specificity and sensitivity.

The assay was immunoSEQ multiplex PCR, and TCRdb's table has in-frame clones only and misses some. The table records 90,000 to 130,000 clones, over 85% of them present only once. V was clipped by 7 bases and J by 10 bases, with 17 bases between them. Germline lookup yields CDR1 MDHEN and CDR2 SYDVKM. The CDR3 extends over 13 amino acids. Details on this clone: Its antigen is not known.

This receptor was identified in a woman between 18 and 29 years old in good health and CMV-seronegative. J is TRBJ1-5 and V is TRBV28; no firm D call. The sequencing input was PBMCs. The CDR3 region has the DNA TGTGCCAGCAAAATCCTAAATCAAAGCCCCCAGCATTTT. As protein: CASKILNQSPQHF.